This T cell receptor beta chain appears in the sequencing data of a study of radiotherapy plus CTLA-4 blockade in lung cancer. The wider study: Around 18% of patients responded objectively, and about 32% achieved disease control.

The repertoire was sequenced with immunoSEQ multiplex PCR; TCRdb's copy has only in-frame clones and lacks some. The data hold more than 95,000 clones, with about 70% observed a single time. It was focal radiation plus CTLA-4 blockade with ipilimumab that patients with chemo-refractory metastatic non-small-cell lung cancer received. The study's findings and limits: Researchers report tumor-derived TCR clones expanding in blood after radiotherapy plus ipilimumab.

This clone was detected once. Its antigen remains unidentified. Between the trimmed V and J ends, which lost 4 bases and 1 base, there was a span of 16 bases. The CDR3 totals 16 residues. The germline gives CDR1 LNHDA, CDR2 SQIVND (reference sequence). The sequences come from peripheral blood, collected from a patient treated with radiotherapy plus ipilimumab. The chain couples TRBV19 to TRBJ1-1; D perhaps matches TRBD1 (5 bases). The TCR sequence derives from a human donor with non-small cell lung cancer who had a partial response to radiotherapy plus ipilimumab. Some clones in this sample may be carry-over from other donors' samples. CDR3 sequence (DNA): TGTGCCAGTAGTACCCTCTTTGGGGCAGAGAACACTGAAGCTTTCTTT. This translates into CASSTLFGAENTEAFF.